This TCR beta chain was sequenced for a study of OX40 agonist ivuxolimab in advanced cancers. Looking at the study overall: The patients' treatment was ivuxolimab, an agonistic anti-OX40 (CD134) antibody. Study results and limitations: CD8+ T cells averaged more expanded clones than CD4+.

Only in-frame clones appear in the TCRdb table, and some are missing; sequencing was by immunoSEQ multiplex PCR. This sample has tens of thousands of clones, with 90% to 95% found just once. For this clone: Its antigen is unknown.

Germline V gene lookup returns CDR1 SEHNR and CDR2 FQNEAQ (reference sequence). Trimming cost V 7 bases and J 8 bases, with 20 bases left between them. The CDR3 is 14 amino acids. The TCR comes from an adult with an advanced solid tumor such as melanoma, head and neck, liver or kidney cancer. This chain links TRBV7-9 with TRBJ1-2, with TRBD1 as a possible D gene (5 bases). The sequenced sample was CD4+ or CD8+ T cells sorted from blood, obtained in a trial of the OX40 agonist ivuxolimab. The CDR3 loop reads CASNNGGIILGYTF. CDR3 bases: TGTGCCAGCAACAACGGGGGGATTATTTTGGGCTACACCTTC. The full variable domain, in which reference TRBV7-9 and TRBJ1-2 provide the parts outside the CDR3, is DTGVSQNPRHKITKRGQNVTFRCDPISEHNRLYWYRQTLGQGPEFLTYFQNEAQLEKSRLLSDRFSAERPKGSFSTLEIQRTEQGDSAMYLCASNNGGIILGYTFGSGTRLTVV.